This note documents a single T cell receptor (beta chain) sequence. The antigen is unknown. The investigators sampled blood at baseline, at cycle 4 day 1, and at cycle 7 day 1. The record originates from a study of OX40 agonist ivuxolimab in advanced cancers. Findings and limits, study-wide: Expansion of clones was among the lowest in partial responders at 0.1-3.0 mg/kg.

TCRdb's table, derived via immunoSEQ multiplex PCR, lists solely in-frame clones and lacks some. Of 75,000 to 100,000 clones in the sample, 80% to 90% were seen once. Germline loops: CDR1 SGDLS, CDR2 YYNGEE. This CDR3 comprises 15 residues. Trimming cost V 1 base and J 0 bases, with 11 bases left between them. This sequence originates from an adult with an advanced solid tumor such as melanoma, head and neck, liver or kidney cancer. The source material was CD4+ or CD8+ T cells sorted from blood, sampled in a trial of the OX40 agonist ivuxolimab. The chain recombines TRBV9 with TRBJ2-7; D might be TRBD2 (5 bases). The CDR3 is CASSVMADFSYEQYF. CDR3 nucleotides: TGTGCCAGCAGCGTAATGGCGGACTTCTCCTACGAGCAGTACTTC.